This T cell receptor (beta chain) was identified in a study of blood T cells in healthy people across ages (dated by TCRdb to 2015 to 2017). Study-level background: In model experiments, template switching captured roughly one uniquely barcoded TCR beta cDNA molecule for every two T cells. Two additional independent replicas of 1 million unique cDNA reads from the same blood draw were analyzed for two donors (one aged 18 to 30 and one aged 80 or older). To avoid experimental bias, donors of different ages were distributed randomly across sequencing lanes. The donors were split into four age groups: young (average 16 years), middle-aged (over 35), aged (about 62) and long-lived (roughly 86). Using deep sequencing normalized with unique cDNA molecular identifiers, the study measured how TCR beta repertoire diversity changes with age. Findings and caveats that apply to the study as a whole: Total diversity estimates from one million sequenced T cells were considered lower bounds and underestimates. Observed TCR beta diversity correlated strongly with the percentage of naive T cells measured by flow cytometry. Bulk unsorted PBMC profiling prevented conclusive comparison of naive and antigen-experienced compartments. The long-lived group showed more naive CD4+ T cells, fewer expanded clones and increased TCR diversity than the aged group, suggesting age selection. Donor CMV infection status was unknown, potentially confounding age-related changes in expanded clonotypes. As age increased, observed TCR beta diversity per million T cells dropped in a roughly linear way, and a significant reduction was already evident by age about 40.

CDR1 and CDR2 (LNHDA, SQIVND) derive from the germline V gene (reference sequence). The V end loses 8 bases and the J end loses 6 bases, and a stretch of 16 bases separates them. The cysteine opens and the phenylalanine closes a CDR3 of 13 amino acids. The only DNA kept is the CDR3, 39 bases in frame from the first base. Libraries were constructed by 5' RACE. Instrument on record: Illumina HiSeq 2500. A second PCR of roughly 7 to 12 cycles was run with a J-beta primer mix and a sample-barcoded 5' primer. A unique molecular identifier was introduced onto each TCR beta cDNA molecule by a template-switch 5' adaptor carrying 12 random nucleotides. Each sample yielded at least 2.5 million CDR3-containing paired-end reads. First-strand cDNA synthesis was performed from all RNA using the Mint cDNA synthesis kit, with priming by a TRBC-specific oligonucleotide. Following uracil-DNA glycosylase treatment, all cDNA underwent a first 18-cycle PCR with the universal primers M1SS and BC2_uni_R. The source study handled its data this way. For normalization, 1 million high-quality reads were randomly selected from each sample, with every read carrying a distinct molecular identifier. Instead of being binned into consensus sequences, reads with shared molecular identifiers were discarded. MiTCR, set to a Q25 quality threshold and the strictest error-elimination algorithm, was used for CDR3 identification, clonotype clustering and error correction. A nonparametric unseen species model with Euler transformation was used to estimate a lower bound on total TCR beta diversity. Clones were called with MiXCR by TCRdb after fastp trimmed the public reads at Q25, and only in-frame beta chains were retained. Rows merge per CDR3 protein into single entries with the most common DNA and genes. The V and J calls follow TCRdb's processing rather than the paper's. A total of about 1,500,000 distinct CDR3 sequences appear in this sample, approximately 28% of them only once. The ten top clones hold about 8% of the sample.

Donors were 39 systemically healthy Caucasian individuals from Russia aged roughly 6 to 95 years. Ten milliliters of peripheral blood were drawn from each donor into EDTA-treated Vacutainer tubes. Ficoll-Paque density-gradient centrifugation was used to isolate PBMCs, with at least 6 million per sample. Trizol reagent was used to extract total RNA from PBMCs, with at least 5.5 micrograms per sample. For every donor, an aliquot of PBMCs went through flow cytometry to measure the percentages of naive CD45RAhigh/CD27high T cells. Details on this clonotype: There is no known antigen for this receptor. No much larger clonotype is one base removed from it; base qualities were not supplied.

The receptor was isolated from a woman in her thirties in good health. Sequencing was carried out using blood. The chain links TRBV19 with TRBJ1-2; the D gene is unclear. For the CDR3, the sequence is CASDRQGSHGYTF. The DNA sequence follows: TGTGCCAGTGATCGACAAGGAAGTCATGGCTACACCTTC.